The next 7 T cell receptor beta chains were all read from a single sample in a study of blood T cell repertoires in COVID-19. Only in-frame clones appear in the TCRdb table, and some are missing; sequencing was by immunoSEQ multiplex PCR. The repertoire holds tens of thousands of clones, with about 79% as singletons. Sequenced material: peripheral blood. The receptors originated from a woman aged 60-75 years with acute or convalescent COVID-19.

The chain carries TRBV28 and TRBJ1-1; no reliable D call. CDR3 length: 12 residues. The germline V and J ends were trimmed by 6 bases and 3 bases, with 8 bases remaining between them. CDR1 MDHEN and CDR2 SYDVKM come from the germline V gene. The CDR3 DNA is TGTGCCAGCAGGGTAACGGACACTGAAGCTTTCTTT. It yields the protein CASRVTDTEAFF.

The chain couples TRBV5-1 to TRBJ2-7, with D perhaps TRBD2 (7 bases). The CDR3 is 15 amino acids. V was cut by 4 bases and J by 2 bases, with 16 bases left in between. The germline CDR1 and CDR2 sequences are SGHRS and YFSETQ. The CDR3 sequence: CASSRDTGGPYEQYF. In nucleotides, the CDR3 is TGCGCCAGCAGCCGGGACACGGGGGGTCCCTACGAGCAGTACTTC.

The chain's CDR3 is CASSTGVASNQPQHF. The CDR3 DNA reads as TGTGCCAGCAGTACCGGGGTCGCGAGCAATCAGCCCCAGCATTTT. The chain has TRBV7-2 and TRBJ1-5; D gene ambiguous. This CDR3 has 15 amino acids. V lost 6 bases and J 1 base, leaving 13 bases between the germline ends. Germline V gene data show CDR1 as SGHTA and CDR2 as FQGNSA.

The rearrangement uses TRBV24-1 and TRBJ1-4; 7 nucleotides line up with TRBD1. Germline loops: CDR1 KGHDR, CDR2 SFDVKD. After removal of 3 bases from V and 8 bases from J, the junction contained 5 bases not matched to a gene. The CDR3 sequence is 14 residues long. This CDR3 reads CATSDVTGEEKLFF. The CDR3 nucleotides read TGTGCCACCAGTGATGTCACAGGGGAAGAAAAACTGTTTTTT.

This chain joins TRBV4-1 and TRBJ1-2, with 7 bases aligning to TRBD1. The ends lost 0 bases at V and 2 bases at J; junction bases unmatched: 6. CDR1 is MGHRA, CDR2 YSYEKL, per germline. The CDR3 spans 16 residues. The CDR3 sequence is CASSQDLPGQNYGYTF. The CDR3 DNA reads as TGCGCCAGCAGCCAAGATCTCCCGGGACAGAACTATGGCTACACCTTC.

CDR3 region: CASRPGQGDNSPLHF. In nucleotides, the CDR3 is TGTGCCAGCAGACCCGGACAGGGGGATAATTCACCCCTCCACTTT. The chain couples TRBV6-5 to TRBJ1-6; TRBD1 aligns across 10 bases. Germline trimming cut 6 bases from V and 5 bases from J; bases unmatched to any gene: 4. Germline values: CDR1 MNHEY, CDR2 SVGAGI. This CDR3 region has 15 residues.

This clone turned up a few times. V usage is TRBV25-1 and J usage is TRBJ1-3; D may be TRBD1 (6 bases). CDR3 size: 15 residues. The V end lost 3 bases, the J end lost 9 bases, and 18 bases lay between the germline ends. Germline V gene sequence: CDR1 MGHDK, CDR2 SYGVNS. Written as DNA, the CDR3 is TGTGCCAGCAGTGACGGGCAGGGGACGTGGGGCACCATATATTTT. Its protein is CASSDGQGTWGTIYF.